This is a list of T cell receptor beta chains from one sample in a study of T cells in Graves' hyperthyroidism and ophthalmopathy. Each CDR3 protein gets one entry after TCRdb re-called the multiplex PCR reads with MiXCR. In the table there are roughly 510,000 distinct CDR3 sequences, over 35% of which are singletons. The specimen was peripheral blood or thyroid tissue (not recorded which). The origin of the receptors is an adult woman with Graves' disease, either hyperthyroidism or ophthalmopathy (not recorded which). Each CDR3 is given with its conserved first and last residue. A D gene is named only where the DNA matches it firmly. Clone size appears in some rows only: once, few, many, or a class for an expanded clone.

J gene: TRBJ1-6; clone size: once; D gene: TRBD1; CDR3 length: 14; V gene: TRBV7-2; CDR3 protein: CASSRQGNDSPLHF; CDR3 DNA: TGTGCCAGCAGCAGACAGGGGAACGATTCACCCCTCCACTTT
J gene: TRBJ1-1; clone size: NA; D gene: NA; CDR3 length: 14; V gene: TRBV14; CDR3 protein: CASSRGAVNTEAFF; CDR3 DNA: TGTGCCAGCAGCCGGGGGGCAGTGAACACTGAAGCTTTCTTT
J gene: TRBJ1-5; clone size: NA; D gene: TRBD1; CDR3 length: 14; V gene: TRBV2; CDR3 protein: CASSRDRALQPQHF; CDR3 DNA: TGTGCCAGCTCACGGGACAGGGCGCTTCAGCCCCAGCATTTT
J gene: TRBJ1-2; clone size: NA; D gene: NA; CDR3 length: 12; V gene: TRBV7-2; CDR3 protein: CASSLGQWGYTF; CDR3 DNA: TGTGCCAGCAGCTTAGGTCAATGGGGCTACACCTTC
J gene: TRBJ2-2; clone size: NA; D gene: NA; CDR3 length: 15; V gene: TRBV5-1; CDR3 protein: CASSFTGTHPGELFF; CDR3 DNA: TGCGCCAGCAGCTTTACAGGGACACATCCAGGGGAGCTGTTTTTT
J gene: TRBJ2-2; clone size: NA; D gene: NA; CDR3 length: 13; V gene: TRBV20-1; CDR3 protein: CSARDPNTGELFF; CDR3 DNA: TGCAGTGCTAGGGACCCGAACACCGGGGAGCTGTTTTTT
J gene: TRBJ1-2; clone size: many; D gene: TRBD1; CDR3 length: 12; V gene: TRBV5-1; CDR3 protein: CASSPDRVGYTF; CDR3 DNA: TGCGCCAGCAGCCCGGACAGGGTTGGCTACACCTTC
J gene: TRBJ1-1; clone size: NA; D gene: NA; CDR3 length: 14; V gene: TRBV19; CDR3 protein: CASSMAGSGTEAFF; CDR3 DNA: TGTGCCAGTAGTATGGCGGGGAGTGGCACTGAAGCTTTCTTT
J gene: TRBJ2-7; clone size: NA; D gene: TRBD1; CDR3 length: 14; V gene: TRBV6-1; CDR3 protein: CASSEAGTDYEQYF; CDR3 DNA: TGTGCCAGCAGTGAAGCAGGGACAGACTACGAGCAGTACTTC
J gene: TRBJ2-6; clone size: NA; D gene: NA; CDR3 length: 18; V gene: TRBV2; CDR3 protein: CASSAPQGVGSGANVLTF; CDR3 DNA: TGTGCCAGCAGTGCCCCACAGGGAGTGGGCTCTGGGGCCAACGTCCTGACTTTC
J gene: TRBJ1-2; clone size: NA; D gene: TRBD1; CDR3 length: 12; V gene: TRBV4-2; CDR3 protein: CASSQEQGAETF; CDR3 DNA: TGTGCCAGCAGCCAAGAACAGGGGGCGGAAACCTTC
J gene: TRBJ2-5; clone size: few; D gene: NA; CDR3 length: 13; V gene: TRBV10-3; CDR3 protein: CAISETSSGTQYF; CDR3 DNA: TGTGCCATCAGTGAGACTAGTTCGGGGACCCAGTACTTC
J gene: TRBJ2-7; clone size: NA; D gene: NA; CDR3 length: 12; V gene: TRBV29-1; CDR3 protein: CSLGVGLYEQYF; CDR3 DNA: TGCAGCTTAGGGGTCGGACTTTACGAGCAGTACTTC
J gene: TRBJ1-5; clone size: NA; D gene: NA; CDR3 length: 13; V gene: TRBV5-4; CDR3 protein: CANSQTGDQPQHF; CDR3 DNA: TGTGCCAACAGCCAGACAGGAGATCAGCCCCAGCATTTT
J gene: TRBJ2-5; clone size: many; D gene: NA; CDR3 length: 15; V gene: TRBV5-4; CDR3 protein: CASSLDRGHQETQYF; CDR3 DNA: TGTGCCAGCAGCTTGGATCGGGGCCACCAAGAGACCCAGTACTTC
J gene: TRBJ1-5; clone size: NA; D gene: NA; CDR3 length: 14; V gene: TRBV28; CDR3 protein: CASRHRGDNQPHHF; CDR3 DNA: TGTGCCAGCAGACATAGGGGAGACAATCAGCCCCACCATTTT
J gene: TRBJ1-6; clone size: NA; D gene: TRBD1; CDR3 length: 13; V gene: TRBV10-3; CDR3 protein: CAISQGDNSPLRF; CDR3 DNA: TGTGCCATCAGCCAGGGGGATAATTCGCCCCTCCGCTTT
J gene: TRBJ1-6; clone size: once; D gene: NA; CDR3 length: 15; V gene: TRBV29-1; CDR3 protein: CSVQIGPVENSPLHF; CDR3 DNA: TGCAGCGTCCAAATCGGGCCTGTCGAGAATTCACCCCTCCACTTT
J gene: TRBJ1-6; clone size: many; D gene: NA; CDR3 length: 15; V gene: TRBV7-2; CDR3 protein: CASSLGTTVGSPLHF; CDR3 DNA: TGTGCCAGCAGCTTGGGGACTACAGTGGGTTCACCCCTCCACTTT
J gene: TRBJ2-2; clone size: NA; D gene: NA; CDR3 length: 12; V gene: TRBV2; CDR3 protein: CASNIGTGELFF; CDR3 DNA: TGTGCCAGCAATATCGGGACCGGGGAGCTGTTTTTT
J gene: TRBJ2-2; clone size: many; D gene: NA; CDR3 length: 15; V gene: TRBV12-3/TRBV12-4; CDR3 protein: CASSVGAANTGELFF; CDR3 DNA: TGTGCCAGCAGCGTTGGGGCTGCGAACACCGGGGAGCTGTTTTTT
J gene: TRBJ2-7; clone size: NA; D gene: NA; CDR3 length: 12; V gene: TRBV7-2; CDR3 protein: CASKESTYEQCF; CDR3 DNA: TGTGCCAGCAAGGAGAGCACCTACGAGCAGTGCTTC
J gene: TRBJ2-7; clone size: NA; D gene: NA; CDR3 length: 12; V gene: TRBV29-1; CDR3 protein: CSSLAGTYEQYF; CDR3 DNA: TGCAGCAGTTTGGCGGGAACCTACGAGCAGTACTTC
J gene: TRBJ2-7; clone size: many; D gene: NA; CDR3 length: 13; V gene: TRBV7-2; CDR3 protein: CASSVGGGNEQYF; CDR3 DNA: TGTGCCAGCAGCGTAGGGGGTGGAAACGAGCAGTACTTC
J gene: TRBJ2-5; clone size: many; D gene: TRBD1; CDR3 length: 14; V gene: TRBV7-3; CDR3 protein: CASSFRGPPETQYF; CDR3 DNA: TGTGCCAGCAGTTTCAGGGGGCCCCCAGAGACCCAGTACTTC
J gene: TRBJ1-5; clone size: few; D gene: NA; CDR3 length: 14; V gene: TRBV3-2; CDR3 protein: CASSQDRLLEPQHF; CDR3 DNA: TGTGCCAGCAGCCAAGACAGGTTGCTTGAGCCCCAGCATTTT
J gene: TRBJ1-5; clone size: many; D gene: NA; CDR3 length: 12; V gene: TRBV6-6; CDR3 protein: CASSSGRGPQHF; CDR3 DNA: TGTGCCAGCAGTTCTGGGAGAGGGCCCCAGCATTTT
J gene: TRBJ2-1; clone size: once; D gene: NA; CDR3 length: 14; V gene: TRBV7-9; CDR3 protein: CASPSSATYNEQFF; CDR3 DNA: TGTGCCAGCCCCTCTAGCGCCACCTACAATGAGCAGTTCTTC
J gene: TRBJ2-7; clone size: NA; D gene: TRBD1; CDR3 length: 14; V gene: TRBV5-1; CDR3 protein: CASSDTGQGIEQYF; CDR3 DNA: TGCGCCAGCAGCGATACGGGACAGGGGATTGAGCAGTACTTC
J gene: TRBJ2-7; clone size: once; D gene: TRBD1; CDR3 length: 14; V gene: TRBV20-1; CDR3 protein: CSARGARGLDEQYF; CDR3 DNA: TGCAGTGCTAGAGGGGCCAGGGGGCTCGACGAGCAGTACTTC
J gene: TRBJ1-1; clone size: NA; D gene: NA; CDR3 length: 10; V gene: TRBV29-1; CDR3 protein: CSVRGGDAFF; CDR3 DNA: TGCAGCGTCCGAGGGGGGGACGCTTTCTTT
J gene: TRBJ1-2; clone size: once; D gene: NA; CDR3 length: 19; V gene: TRBV15; CDR3 protein: CATSEVRIGRETENYGYTF; CDR3 DNA: TGTGCCACCAGCGAAGTCCGGATCGGCCGAGAGACGGAAAACTATGGCTACACCTTC
J gene: TRBJ2-5; clone size: many; D gene: NA; CDR3 length: 16; V gene: TRBV7-2; CDR3 protein: CASSFSWVKAQETQYF; CDR3 DNA: TGTGCCAGCAGCTTTTCTTGGGTCAAAGCTCAAGAGACCCAGTACTTC
J gene: TRBJ2-5; clone size: NA; D gene: NA; CDR3 length: 14; V gene: TRBV29-1; CDR3 protein: CSVAELWGKETQYF; CDR3 DNA: TGCAGCGTTGCTGAGCTATGGGGCAAAGAGACCCAGTACTTC
J gene: TRBJ1-1; clone size: NA; D gene: NA; CDR3 length: 13; V gene: TRBV20-1; CDR3 protein: CSARVFPGHEAFF; CDR3 DNA: TGCAGTGCTAGAGTGTTTCCGGGACACGAAGCTTTCTTT
J gene: TRBJ2-5; clone size: many; D gene: TRBD1; CDR3 length: 15; V gene: TRBV5-6; CDR3 protein: CASSAGTGVQETQYF; CDR3 DNA: TGTGCCAGCAGCGCCGGGACAGGGGTCCAAGAGACCCAGTACTTC
J gene: TRBJ2-5; clone size: NA; D gene: TRBD2; CDR3 length: 13; V gene: TRBV7-9; CDR3 protein: CASGTSVKETQYF; CDR3 DNA: TGTGCCAGCGGGACTAGCGTGAAAGAGACCCAGTACTTC
J gene: TRBJ2-7; clone size: NA; D gene: TRBD2; CDR3 length: 15; V gene: TRBV11-2; CDR3 protein: CASSPASGRADTQYF; CDR3 DNA: TGTGCCAGCAGCCCCGCAAGCGGGAGGGCAGATACGCAGTACTTC
J gene: TRBJ2-5; clone size: NA; D gene: NA; CDR3 length: 12; V gene: TRBV20-1; CDR3 protein: CSATTVRETQYF; CDR3 DNA: TGCAGTGCTACAACAGTGAGGGAGACCCAGTACTTC
J gene: TRBJ1-4; clone size: NA; D gene: NA; CDR3 length: 14; V gene: TRBV18; CDR3 protein: CASSARDTNEKLFF; CDR3 DNA: TGTGCCAGCTCAGCCCGGGACACTAATGAAAAACTGTTTTTT
J gene: TRBJ1-4; clone size: few; D gene: NA; CDR3 length: 14; V gene: TRBV7-6; CDR3 protein: CASSLRQVNEKLFF; CDR3 DNA: TGTGCCAGCAGCTTACGGCAGGTGAATGAAAAACTGTTTTTT
J gene: TRBJ1-5; clone size: many; D gene: NA; CDR3 length: 15; V gene: TRBV6-1; CDR3 protein: CASSELGPSNQPQHF; CDR3 DNA: TGTGCCAGCAGTGAATTGGGACCGAGCAATCAGCCCCAGCATTTT
J gene: TRBJ2-2; clone size: NA; D gene: NA; CDR3 length: 14; V gene: TRBV7-2; CDR3 protein: CASSLGSDTGELFF; CDR3 DNA: TGTGCCAGCAGCTTGGGATCAGACACCGGGGAGCTGTTTTTT
J gene: TRBJ1-1; clone size: NA; D gene: NA; CDR3 length: 14; V gene: TRBV19; CDR3 protein: CASTNRNGNTEAFF; CDR3 DNA: TGTGCCAGTACCAACCGGAACGGGAACACTGAAGCTTTCTTT
J gene: TRBJ1-3; clone size: many; D gene: NA; CDR3 length: 13; V gene: TRBV20-1; CDR3 protein: CSARVLAGNTIYF; CDR3 DNA: TGCAGTGCTAGAGTGCTAGCTGGAAACACCATATATTTT
J gene: TRBJ2-7; clone size: few; D gene: NA; CDR3 length: 13; V gene: TRBV29-1; CDR3 protein: CSGRGDRSYEQYF; CDR3 DNA: TGCAGTGGACGGGGGGACAGATCCTACGAGCAGTACTTC
J gene: TRBJ1-4; clone size: few; D gene: TRBD1; CDR3 length: 14; V gene: TRBV10-3; CDR3 protein: CAISSGTGAEKLFF; CDR3 DNA: TGTGCCATCAGTTCCGGGACAGGGGCTGAAAAACTGTTTTTT
J gene: TRBJ1-1; clone size: NA; D gene: NA; CDR3 length: 15; V gene: TRBV5-8; CDR3 protein: CASSFPGRKNTEAFF; CDR3 DNA: TGTGCCAGCAGCTTCCCAGGACGGAAGAACACTGAAGCTTTCTTT
J gene: TRBJ1-1; clone size: many; D gene: NA; CDR3 length: 13; V gene: TRBV20-1; CDR3 protein: CSATRAVRAEAFF; CDR3 DNA: TGCAGTGCTACCAGGGCGGTAAGGGCTGAAGCTTTCTTT
J gene: TRBJ1-1; clone size: NA; D gene: TRBD1; CDR3 length: 15; V gene: TRBV7-6; CDR3 protein: CASSLRQGEGTEAFF; CDR3 DNA: TGTGCCAGCAGCCTTCGACAGGGCGAGGGCACTGAAGCTTTCTTT
J gene: TRBJ1-5; clone size: NA; D gene: NA; CDR3 length: 17; V gene: TRBV7-9; CDR3 protein: CASSLRITGYSNQPQHF; CDR3 DNA: TGTGCCAGCAGCCTCAGAATAACAGGGTATAGCAATCAGCCCCAGCATTTT
J gene: TRBJ2-3; clone size: few; D gene: NA; CDR3 length: 14; V gene: TRBV7-9; CDR3 protein: CASRPPGPNLAQYF; CDR3 DNA: TGTGCCAGCCGCCCTCCAGGACCCAACCTCGCGCAGTATTTT
J gene: TRBJ2-7; clone size: NA; D gene: NA; CDR3 length: 11; V gene: TRBV20-1; CDR3 protein: CSATTRAGQYF; CDR3 DNA: TGCAGTGCCACCACCAGGGCGGGGCAGTACTTC
J gene: TRBJ1-1; clone size: NA; D gene: NA; CDR3 length: 13; V gene: TRBV20-1; CDR3 protein: CSASGATNTEAFF; CDR3 DNA: TGCAGTGCTAGTGGGGCCACGAACACTGAAGCTTTCTTT